Following are 25 T cell receptor beta chains from one sample sequenced in a study of shared clonotypes between healthy human individuals. Assay: immunoSEQ multiplex PCR; the TCRdb copy retains only in-frame clones and omits some. Of millions of clones in the sample, 90% to 95% were seen once. Material: naive CD4+ T cells sorted from blood. Subset described: CD45RA+ positively selected. The receptor source for this set is a man aged 18 to 29 in good health.

This clone was recorded only once. The chain couples TRBV27 to TRBJ2-2, with TRBD2 identical over 8 bases. The V gene end was trimmed by 5 bases and the J gene end by 0 bases; junction bases not matched to a gene: 2. Per germline, CDR1 MNHEY and CDR2 SMNVEV (reference sequence). The length of the CDR3 is 15 residues. The CDR3 nucleotides read TGTGCCAGCAGTAGCGGGAGCGCGAACACCGGGGAGCTGTTTTTT. It specifies CASSSGSANTGELFF.

The CDR3 protein is CASSPSLTSGAYNEQFF. Here the CDR3 DNA reads TGTGCCAGCTCACCCTCACTCACTAGCGGGGCTTACAATGAGCAGTTCTTC. The rearrangement links TRBV18 to TRBJ2-1, with TRBD2 matching 10 bases. Germline CDR1 and CDR2: KGHSH and LQKENI. V shed 3 bases, J shed 4 bases, and the junction held 9 bases outside the gene matches. The length of the CDR3 is 17 residues.

With respect to this clone: Other DNA sequences in this sample translate to the same CDR3. The chain couples TRBV5-4 to TRBJ2-7; D not resolved. CDR3 size: 12 residues. The V gene lost 3 bases and the J gene lost 0 bases, with 4 bases spanning the gap. CDR1 is SGHNT, CDR2 YYREEE, per germline (reference sequence). The CDR3 coding sequence is TGTGCCAGCAGCTCTGACTCCTACGAGCAGTACTTC. Translating it yields CASSSDSYEQYF.

A word on this clone: The same CDR3 arises from other DNA sequences in this sample as well. V and J are TRBV5-4 and TRBJ2-3; no reliable D call. Germline loops: CDR1 SGHNT, CDR2 YYREEE (reference sequence). The CDR3 is 15 residues long. V was cut by 0 bases and J by 0 bases, with 8 bases left in between. The CDR3 region has the DNA TGTGCCAGCAGCTTGGGCGGTTCTAGCACAGATACGCAGTATTTT. Translated, it gives CASSLGGSSTDTQYF.

The chain combines TRBV6-1 with TRBJ2-1; 8 positions match TRBD2. Germline lookup yields CDR1 MNHNS and CDR2 SASEGT. This CDR3 comprises 15 residues. V lost 3 bases, J lost 8 bases, and 9 bases stayed unmatched. The CDR3 here is CASSDLGRVSDEQFF. The CDR3 DNA follows: TGTGCCAGCAGTGACCTCGGGAGGGTGAGCGATGAGCAGTTCTTC.

The V call is TRBV7-9, the J call TRBJ2-1, with 15 bases that match TRBD2. The germline V gene encodes CDR1 SEHNR and CDR2 FQNEAQ (reference sequence). This CDR3 comprises 17 residues. The V and J ends lost 5 bases and 3 bases, in that order; junction bases with no gene match: 5. CDR3 residues: CASSPGTSGGFYNEQFF. The CDR3 coding sequence is TGTGCCAGCAGCCCGGGGACTAGCGGGGGGTTCTACAATGAGCAGTTCTTC.

The chain is built from TRBV2 and TRBJ2-1; D remains ambiguous. V gave up 1 base and J gave up 5 bases, with 3 bases separating them. Germline CDR1 and CDR2: SNHLY and FYNNEI. The CDR3 covers 12 residues. CDR3 sequence: CASSEGDNEQFF. As DNA, the CDR3 is TGTGCCAGCAGTGAAGGCGACAATGAGCAGTTCTTC.

This chain uses TRBV19 with TRBJ2-1; TRBD2 agrees at 12 bases. The CDR3 loop spans 13 amino acids. The J segment lost 8 bases and the V segment lost 6 bases, leaving 2 bases of the junction unmatched. Germline lookup yields CDR1 LNHDA and CDR2 SQIVND (reference sequence). This CDR3 is CASSGLAGHEQFF. CDR3 nucleotide sequence: TGTGCCAGTAGCGGACTAGCGGGACATGAGCAGTTCTTC.

This clone was counted a single time. The CDR3 nucleotides are TGTGCCTCAAGCGGGAGGGGATTCGTGCAGTTCTTC. Its protein product is CASSGRGFVQFF. The V gene is TRBV10-3, the J gene TRBJ2-1, with TRBD2 matching over 10 bases. The CDR3 totals 12 residues. Looked up from germline, CDR1 is ENHRY and CDR2 is SYGVKD. Trimming at V came to 11 bases and at J to 12 bases, leaving 10 bases not matched to a gene.

This clone was observed once. The chain links TRBV7-9 to TRBJ2-1; the D gene is possibly TRBD1 (5 bases). From germline, CDR1 is SEHNR and CDR2 FQNEAQ (reference sequence). The CDR3 loop spans 14 amino acids. V lost 3 bases and J 5 bases, leaving 11 bases between the germline ends. In nucleotides, the CDR3 is TGTGCCAGCAGCTTCGGTCAGGGCGACAATGAGCAGTTCTTC. It translates to CASSFGQGDNEQFF. Looking up the rest from reference TRBV7-9 and TRBJ2-1 gives the full variable domain: DTGVSQNPRHKITKRGQNVTFRCDPISEHNRLYWYRQTLGQGPEFLTYFQNEAQLEKSRLLSDRFSAERPKGSFSTLEIQRTEQGDSAMYLCASSFGQGDNEQFFGPGTRLTVL.

The chain links TRBV11-2 to TRBJ2-2; 14 bases map to TRBD2. The CDR3 runs 18 residues. Germline values: CDR1 SGHAT, CDR2 FQNNGV. The junction had 9 bases not matched to a gene; V was cut back by 3 bases and J by 6 bases. The DNA for the CDR3 is TGTGCCAGCAGCTTTAATCCGGGACTAGCGGGAGTTGCCGGGGAGCTGTTTTTT. It specifies CASSFNPGLAGVAGELFF. The full variable domain, completed using reference TRBV11-2 and TRBJ2-2, is EAGVAQSPRYKIIEKRQSVAFWCNPISGHATLYWYQQILGQGPKLLIQFQNNGVVDDSQLPKDRFSAERLKGVDSTLKIQPAKLEDSAVYLCASSFNPGLAGVAGELFFGEGSRLTVL.

The chain has TRBV6-5 and TRBJ2-2; the match to TRBD1 covers 8 bases. V lost 1 base to trimming and J lost 4 bases; unmatched junction nucleotides: 5. This CDR3 has 16 residues. Germline V gives CDR1 MNHEY, CDR2 SVGAGI. Written as DNA, the CDR3 is TGTGCCAGCAGTTACTTGACAGGGGCGGCCACCGGGGAGCTGTTTTTT. This translates into CASSYLTGAATGELFF.

The count of this clone is one. V is TRBV5-6 and J is TRBJ1-1; D is unresolved. This CDR3 spans 17 amino acids. Germline assignment: CDR1 SGHDT and CDR2 YYEEEE. V shed 7 bases and J shed 5 bases, with 27 bases lying between them. In DNA, the CDR3 is TGTGCCAGCGGGGTTGGGGAATTGCTCGTCGGAGATACTGAAGCTTTCTTT. Its translation is CASGVGELLVGDTEAFF. The whole variable domain, filled in from reference TRBV5-6 and TRBJ1-1, reads DAGVTQSPTHLIKTRGQQVTLRCSPKSGHDTVSWYQQALGQGPQFIFQYYEEEERQRGNFPDRFSGHQFPNYSSELNVNALLLGDSALYLCASGVGELLVGDTEAFFGQGTRLTVV.

This clone was counted a single time. The chain joins TRBV28 to TRBJ1-3, with D uncertain. V gave up 3 bases and J gave up 4 bases, with 4 bases separating them. Looked up from germline, CDR1 is MDHEN and CDR2 is SYDVKM. The CDR3 is made up of 12 amino acids. The CDR3: CASSFGGNTIYF. In nucleotides, the CDR3 is TGTGCCAGCAGTTTCGGCGGAAACACCATATATTTT. The variable domain in full, with the rest retrieved from reference TRBV28 and TRBJ1-3, is DVKVTQSSRYLVKRTGEKVFLECVQDMDHENMFWYRQDPGLGLRLIYFSYDVKMKEKGDIPEGYSVSREKKERFSLILESASTNQTSMYLCASSFGGNTIYFGEGSWLTVV.

The chain uses TRBV18 and TRBJ2-7; TRBD1 matches 7 bases. Germline CDR1 KGHSH, CDR2 LQKENI. This CDR3 has 12 amino acids. The V gene end was trimmed by 3 bases and the J gene end by 6 bases; junction bases not matched to a gene: 2. CDR3 coding DNA: TGTGCCAGCTCACCCCCAGGGGGCGAGCAGTACTTC. This translates into CASSPPGGEQYF. Filled out from reference TRBV18 and TRBJ2-7, the complete variable domain reads NAGVMQNPRHLVRRRGQEARLRCSPMKGHSHVYWYRQLPEEGLKFMVYLQKENIIDESGMPKERFSAEFPKEGPSILRIQQVVRGDSAAYFCASSPPGGEQYFGPGTRLTVT.

The rearrangement joins TRBV7-2 to TRBJ2-3, with 12 bases fitting TRBD2. CDR1 is SGHTA and CDR2 is FQGNSA in the germline V gene. The V and J ends lost 2 bases and 1 base, in that order; junction bases with no gene match: 4. This CDR3 has 17 residues. This CDR3 is CASSLTTSGSGTDTQYF. The CDR3 DNA reads as TGTGCCAGCAGCTTAACGACTAGCGGGAGTGGCACAGATACGCAGTATTTT.

Regarding this clone: The same CDR3 is also encoded by other DNA sequences in this sample. This chain uses TRBV29-1 with TRBJ2-7; D is unclear. CDR1 SQVTM and CDR2 ANQGSEA come from the germline V gene. The CDR3 covers 11 residues. V lost 4 bases and J lost 3, with 7 bases in between. CDR3: CSVVLGYEQYF. CDR3 in DNA: TGCAGCGTTGTCCTAGGCTACGAGCAGTACTTC.

The rearrangement uses TRBV4-1 and TRBJ1-5, with a weak D call TRBD1 (5 bases). The CDR3 spans 15 residues. V was shortened by 4 bases and J by 4 bases, with 14 bases between the two germline ends. Germline assignment: CDR1 MGHRA and CDR2 YSYEKL. CDR3 residues: CASSRTAQGNQPQHF. The CDR3 DNA is TGCGCCAGCAGCCGAACGGCGCAGGGTAATCAGCCCCAGCATTTT.

This clone is a singleton in its sample. This chain uses TRBV18 with TRBJ2-3; D uncertain. Trimming shortened V by 8 bases and J by 4 bases, and 16 bases separated the two germline ends. In germline, CDR1 is KGHSH, CDR2 LQKENI. This CDR3 has 14 residues. The CDR3 loop is CASAGLVGPDTQYF. The CDR3 nucleotides read TGTGCCAGCGCAGGATTAGTAGGGCCAGATACGCAGTATTTT.

This chain uses TRBV30 with TRBJ2-7, with TRBD1 identical over 8 bases. This CDR3 comprises 12 residues. The germline V gene encodes CDR1 GTSNPN and CDR2 SVGIG (reference sequence). After removal of 1 base from V and 6 bases from J, the junction contained 2 bases not matched to a gene. The DNA of the CDR3 is TGTGCCTGGAGTGCTACAGGGGGCGAGCAGTACTTC. Translating it yields CAWSATGGEQYF. The entire variable domain, with the rest obtained from reference TRBV30 and TRBJ2-7, is as follows: SQTIHQWPATLVQPVGSPLSLECTVEGTSNPNLYWYRQAAGRGLQLLFYSVGIGQISSEVPQNLSASRPQDRQFILSSKKLLLSDSGFYLCAWSATGGEQYFGPGTRLTVT.

This rearrangement joins TRBV7-9 to TRBJ2-7; tentative D call: TRBD1 (6 bases). Germline CDR1 and CDR2: SEHNR and FQNEAQ (reference sequence). Trimming shortened V by 5 bases and J by 6 bases, and 20 bases separated the two germline ends. This CDR3 is built from 15 residues. CDR3 loop: CASSLASQGSGEQYF. The CDR3, as DNA: TGTGCCAGCAGCCTTGCATCTCAGGGGTCCGGCGAGCAGTACTTC.

As for this clone: At the DNA level, this CDR3 is encoded by other sequences in the same sample as well. This rearrangement joins TRBV18 to TRBJ2-5, with TRBD2 identical over 7 bases. V lost 3 bases, J lost 5 bases, and 3 bases stayed unmatched. The V gene's germline CDR1 is KGHSH and CDR2 LQKENI. CDR3 length equals 13 residues. This CDR3 is CASSPLSGETQYF. The CDR3 DNA reads TGTGCCAGCTCACCCCTTAGCGGGGAGACCCAGTACTTC. Full variable domain (outside the CDR3, taken from reference TRBV18 and TRBJ2-5): NAGVMQNPRHLVRRRGQEARLRCSPMKGHSHVYWYRQLPEEGLKFMVYLQKENIIDESGMPKERFSAEFPKEGPSILRIQQVVRGDSAAYFCASSPLSGETQYFGPGTRLLVL.

The V and J genes are TRBV30 and TRBJ2-2, with D tentatively TRBD1 or TRBD2 (5 bases each). In germline, CDR1 is GTSNPN, CDR2 SVGIG (reference sequence). The CDR3 is 12 residues long. The ends were cut back, 2 bases at V and 8 bases at J, with 9 bases in the middle. CDR3 protein: CAWSLRGGELFF. The CDR3 DNA sequence: TGTGCCTGGAGTCTGAGGGGTGGGGAGCTGTTTTTT.

The sample holds one count of this clone. V and J are TRBV4-2 and TRBJ2-1; D is possibly TRBD2 (5 bases). The CDR3 length is 17 residues. Looked up from germline, CDR1 is LGHNA and CDR2 is YNFKEQ. Trimming removed 4 bases at V and 4 bases at J, with 20 bases between. CDR3 coding DNA: TGTGCCAGCAGCCCAGGACGGACTCTAGCCGGTTACAATGAGCAGTTCTTC. Residues: CASSPGRTLAGYNEQFF.

J is TRBJ2-2 and V is TRBV7-3, with TRBD1 identical over 10 bases. The junction had 1 base not matched to a gene; V was cut back by 3 bases and J by 0 bases. CDR1 SGHTA and CDR2 FQGTGA come from the germline V gene. The CDR3 is 16 amino acids. The chain's CDR3 is CASSLGQGSNTGELFF. CDR3 coding DNA: TGTGCCAGCAGCTTGGGACAGGGGTCGAACACCGGGGAGCTGTTTTTT.